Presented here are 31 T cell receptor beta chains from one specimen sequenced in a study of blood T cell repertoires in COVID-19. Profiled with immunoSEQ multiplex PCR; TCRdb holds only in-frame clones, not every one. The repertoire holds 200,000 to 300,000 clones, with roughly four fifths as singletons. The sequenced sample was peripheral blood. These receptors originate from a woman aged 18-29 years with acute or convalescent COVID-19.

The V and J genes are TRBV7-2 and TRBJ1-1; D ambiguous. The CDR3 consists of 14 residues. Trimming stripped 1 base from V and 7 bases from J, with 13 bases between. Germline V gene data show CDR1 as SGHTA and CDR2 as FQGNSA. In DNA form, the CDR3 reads TGTGCCAGCAGCTTAGGTGAGGAGTATGGTGAAGCTTTCTTT. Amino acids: CASSLGEEYGEAFF.

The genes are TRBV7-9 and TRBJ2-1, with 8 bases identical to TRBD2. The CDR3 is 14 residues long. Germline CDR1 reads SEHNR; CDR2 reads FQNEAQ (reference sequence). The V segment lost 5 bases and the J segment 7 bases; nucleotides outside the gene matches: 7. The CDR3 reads CASSQGGLGNEQFF. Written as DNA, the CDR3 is TGTGCCAGCAGCCAAGGGGGACTAGGGAATGAGCAGTTCTTC.

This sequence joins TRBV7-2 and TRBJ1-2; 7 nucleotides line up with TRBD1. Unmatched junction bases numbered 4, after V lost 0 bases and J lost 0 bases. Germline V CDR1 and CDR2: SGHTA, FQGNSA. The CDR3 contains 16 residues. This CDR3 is CASSLARDSTNYGYTF. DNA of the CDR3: TGTGCCAGCAGCTTAGCGCGGGACAGTACTAACTATGGCTACACCTTC. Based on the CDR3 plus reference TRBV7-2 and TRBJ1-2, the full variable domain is GAGVSQSPSNKVTEKGKDVELRCDPISGHTALYWYRQSLGQGLEFLIYFQGNSAPDKSGLPSDRFSAERTGGSVSTLTIQRTQQEDSAVYLCASSLARDSTNYGYTFGSGTRLTVV.

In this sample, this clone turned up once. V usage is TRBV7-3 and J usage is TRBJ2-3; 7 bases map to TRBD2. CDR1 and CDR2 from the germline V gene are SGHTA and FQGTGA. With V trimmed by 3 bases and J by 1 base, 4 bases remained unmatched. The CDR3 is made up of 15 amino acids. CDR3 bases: TGTGCCAGCAGCTTGCGGGAGTTTGGCACAGATACGCAGTATTTT. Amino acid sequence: CASSLREFGTDTQYF.

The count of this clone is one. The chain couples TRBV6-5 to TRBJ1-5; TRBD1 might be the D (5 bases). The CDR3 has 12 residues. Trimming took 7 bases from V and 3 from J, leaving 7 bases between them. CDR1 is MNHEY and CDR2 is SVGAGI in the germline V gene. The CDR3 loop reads CASKGPNQPQHF. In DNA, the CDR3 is TGTGCCAGCAAGGGGCCCAATCAGCCCCAGCATTTT.

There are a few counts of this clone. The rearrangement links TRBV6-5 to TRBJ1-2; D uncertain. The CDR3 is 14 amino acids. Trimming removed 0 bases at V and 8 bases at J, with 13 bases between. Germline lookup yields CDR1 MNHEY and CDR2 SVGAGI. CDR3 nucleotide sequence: TGTGCCAGCAGTTACTCGACGGGGATTAAGGGCTACACCTTC. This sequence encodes CASSYSTGIKGYTF.

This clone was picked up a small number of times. The CDR3 protein is CASSNPPDRATTQYF. The CDR3 nucleotides read TGTGCCAGCAGCAATCCTCCTGACAGGGCAACGACCCAGTACTTC. The chain is built from TRBV21-1 and TRBJ2-5; no check of the table's D call, TRBD1, against the DNA was made. TRBV21-1 is marked as a pseudogene. CDR3 length equals 15 residues.

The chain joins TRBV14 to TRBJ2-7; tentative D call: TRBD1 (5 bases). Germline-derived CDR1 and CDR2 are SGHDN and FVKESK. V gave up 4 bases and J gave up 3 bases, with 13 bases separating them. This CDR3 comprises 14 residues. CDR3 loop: CASSRGSLIYEQYF. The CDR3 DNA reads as TGTGCCAGCAGCCGGGGCAGCCTAATCTACGAGCAGTACTTC.

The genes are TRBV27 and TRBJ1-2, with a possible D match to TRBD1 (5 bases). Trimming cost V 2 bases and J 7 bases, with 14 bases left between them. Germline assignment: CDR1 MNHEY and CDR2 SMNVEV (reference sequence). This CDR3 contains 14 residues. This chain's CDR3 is CASSLAGPGSGYTF. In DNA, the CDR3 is TGTGCCAGCAGTTTAGCGGGACCGGGCTCTGGCTACACCTTC.

The chain's CDR3 is CASSLGPGNHEQFF. CDR3 coding DNA: TGTGCCAGCAGCTTGGGACCCGGGAACCATGAGCAGTTCTTC. The rearrangement joins TRBV5-6 to TRBJ2-1; possible D gene TRBD2, 5 bases. With 0 bases removed from V and 8 bases from J, the gap between germline ends came to 12 bases. The V gene's germline CDR1 is SGHDT and CDR2 YYEEEE. The CDR3 is made up of 14 amino acids.

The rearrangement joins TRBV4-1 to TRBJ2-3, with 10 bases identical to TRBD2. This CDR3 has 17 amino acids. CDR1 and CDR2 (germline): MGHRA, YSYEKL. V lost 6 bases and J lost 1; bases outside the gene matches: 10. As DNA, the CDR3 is TGCGCCAGCAGTGCGTCAGCGGGAGGGCCTGGCACAGATACGCAGTATTTT. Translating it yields CASSASAGGPGTDTQYF.

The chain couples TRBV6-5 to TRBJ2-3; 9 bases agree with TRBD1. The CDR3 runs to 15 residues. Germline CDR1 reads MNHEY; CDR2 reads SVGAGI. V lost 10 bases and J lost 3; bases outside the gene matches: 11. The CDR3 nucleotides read TGTGCCACGGCGGTGGGGACAGGGTTAACAGATACGCAGTATTTT. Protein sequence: CATAVGTGLTDTQYF.

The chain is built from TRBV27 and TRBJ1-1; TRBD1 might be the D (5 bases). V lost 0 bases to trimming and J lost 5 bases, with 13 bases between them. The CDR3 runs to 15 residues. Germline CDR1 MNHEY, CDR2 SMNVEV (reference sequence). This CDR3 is CASSLSFGGRTEAFF. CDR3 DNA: TGTGCCAGCAGTTTATCGTTCGGGGGAAGGACTGAAGCTTTCTTT.

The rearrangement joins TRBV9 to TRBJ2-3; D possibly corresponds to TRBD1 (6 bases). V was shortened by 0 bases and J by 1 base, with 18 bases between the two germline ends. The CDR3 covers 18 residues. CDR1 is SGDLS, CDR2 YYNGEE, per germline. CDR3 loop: CASSVEAGVSPGTDTQYF. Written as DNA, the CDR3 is TGTGCCAGCAGCGTAGAGGCAGGGGTGTCGCCTGGCACAGATACGCAGTATTTT.

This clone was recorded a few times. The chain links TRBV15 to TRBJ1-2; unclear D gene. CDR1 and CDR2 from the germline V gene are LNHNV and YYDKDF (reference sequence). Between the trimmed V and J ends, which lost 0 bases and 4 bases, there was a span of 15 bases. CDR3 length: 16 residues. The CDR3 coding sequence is TGTGCCACCAGCAGAGATTCCACCGGCGCAGGCTATGGCTACACCTTC. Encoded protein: CATSRDSTGAGYGYTF.

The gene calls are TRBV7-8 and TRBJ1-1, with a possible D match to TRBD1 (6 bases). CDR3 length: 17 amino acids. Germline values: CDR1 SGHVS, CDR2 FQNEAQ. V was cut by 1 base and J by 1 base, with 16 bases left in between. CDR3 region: CASSLDRDFFSNTEAFF. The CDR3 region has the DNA TGTGCCAGCAGCTTAGACAGGGATTTTTTTTCGAACACTGAAGCTTTCTTT.

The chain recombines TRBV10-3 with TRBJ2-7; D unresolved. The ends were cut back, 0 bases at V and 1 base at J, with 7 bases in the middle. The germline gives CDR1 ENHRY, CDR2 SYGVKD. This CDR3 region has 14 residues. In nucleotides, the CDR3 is TGTGCCATCAGTGAGTCCTCCAGATCCTACGAGCAGTACTTC. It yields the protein CAISESSRSYEQYF.

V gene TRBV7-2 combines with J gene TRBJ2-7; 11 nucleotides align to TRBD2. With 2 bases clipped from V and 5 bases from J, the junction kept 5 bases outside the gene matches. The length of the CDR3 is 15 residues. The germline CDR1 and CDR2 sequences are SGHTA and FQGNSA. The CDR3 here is CASSLLAGGPHEQYF. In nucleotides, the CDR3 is TGTGCCAGCAGCTTATTAGCGGGAGGGCCTCACGAGCAGTACTTC.

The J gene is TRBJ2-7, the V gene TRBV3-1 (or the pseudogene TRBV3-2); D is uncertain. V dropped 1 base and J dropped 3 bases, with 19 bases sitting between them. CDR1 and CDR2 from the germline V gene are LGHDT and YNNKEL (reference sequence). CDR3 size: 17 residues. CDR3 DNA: TGTGCCAGCAGCCAAGCCTTTTCCTTACCGAGCTTCTACGAGCAGTACTTC. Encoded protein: CASSQAFSLPSFYEQYF.

The CDR3 coding sequence is TGTGCCACCAGTGATGCCCGGACAGTCCAAGAGACCCAGTACTTC. Protein sequence: CATSDARTVQETQYF. The chain recombines TRBV24-1 with TRBJ2-5, with D possibly being TRBD1 (6 bases). The germline V and J ends were trimmed by 3 bases and 1 base, with 11 bases remaining between them. This CDR3 is 15 amino acids long. Looked up from germline, CDR1 is KGHDR and CDR2 is SFDVKD.

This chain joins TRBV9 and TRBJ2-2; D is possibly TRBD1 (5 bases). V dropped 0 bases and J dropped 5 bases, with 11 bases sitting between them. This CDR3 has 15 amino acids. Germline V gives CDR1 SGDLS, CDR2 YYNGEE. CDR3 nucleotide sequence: TGTGCCAGCAGCGTAGAAAGGGGTGGGACCGGGGAGCTGTTTTTT. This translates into CASSVERGGTGELFF.

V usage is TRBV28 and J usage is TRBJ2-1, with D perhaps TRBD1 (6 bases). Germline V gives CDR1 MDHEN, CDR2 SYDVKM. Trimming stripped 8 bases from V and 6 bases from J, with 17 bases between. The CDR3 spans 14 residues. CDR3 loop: CASHAQGRGNEQFF. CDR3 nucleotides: TGTGCCAGCCATGCACAGGGAAGGGGCAATGAGCAGTTCTTC.

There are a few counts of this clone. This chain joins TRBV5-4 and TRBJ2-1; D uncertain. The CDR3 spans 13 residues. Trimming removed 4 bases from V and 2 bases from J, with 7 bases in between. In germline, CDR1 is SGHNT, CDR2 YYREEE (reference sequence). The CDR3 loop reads CASSPTTYNEQFF. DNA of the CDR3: TGTGCCAGCAGCCCCACTACCTACAATGAGCAGTTCTTC.

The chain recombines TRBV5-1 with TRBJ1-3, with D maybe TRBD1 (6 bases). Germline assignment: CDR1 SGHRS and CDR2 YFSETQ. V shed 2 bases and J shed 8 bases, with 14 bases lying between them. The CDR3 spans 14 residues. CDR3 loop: CASSLSETGDTIYF. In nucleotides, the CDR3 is TGCGCCAGCAGCTTAAGTGAGACAGGAGACACCATATATTTT.

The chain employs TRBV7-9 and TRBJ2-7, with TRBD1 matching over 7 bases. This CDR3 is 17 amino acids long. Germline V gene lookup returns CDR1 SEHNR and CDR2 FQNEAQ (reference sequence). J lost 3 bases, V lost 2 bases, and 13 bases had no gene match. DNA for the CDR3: TGTGCCAGCAGCTTATCCTCTGCTGGGACAGATCGCTACGAGCAGTACTTC. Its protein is CASSLSSAGTDRYEQYF.

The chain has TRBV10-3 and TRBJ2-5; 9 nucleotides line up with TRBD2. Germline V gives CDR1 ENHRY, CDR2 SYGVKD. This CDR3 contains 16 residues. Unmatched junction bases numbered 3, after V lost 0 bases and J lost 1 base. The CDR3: CAISESAGGLQETQYF. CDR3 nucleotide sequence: TGTGCCATCAGTGAGTCAGCGGGAGGCCTCCAAGAGACCCAGTACTTC.

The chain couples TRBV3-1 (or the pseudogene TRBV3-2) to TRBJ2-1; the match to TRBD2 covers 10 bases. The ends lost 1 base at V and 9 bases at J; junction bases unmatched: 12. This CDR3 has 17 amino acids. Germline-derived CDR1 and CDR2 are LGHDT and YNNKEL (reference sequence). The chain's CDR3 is CASSQARKASGSGEQFF. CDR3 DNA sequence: TGTGCCAGCAGCCAAGCCCGGAAGGCTAGCGGGAGTGGTGAGCAGTTCTTC.

CDR3 in amino acids: CASSLSTVYEQYF. In DNA form, the CDR3 reads TGTGCCAGCAGTTTATCGACAGTCTACGAGCAGTACTTC. The V gene is TRBV27, the J gene TRBJ2-7; D is perhaps TRBD1 (5 bases). Germline V CDR1 and CDR2: MNHEY, SMNVEV (reference sequence). CDR3 length: 13 residues. V lost 0 bases and J lost 3, with 6 bases in between.

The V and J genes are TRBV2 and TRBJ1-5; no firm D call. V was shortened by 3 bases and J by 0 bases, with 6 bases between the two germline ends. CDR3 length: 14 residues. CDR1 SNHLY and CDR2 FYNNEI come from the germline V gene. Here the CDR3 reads CASSDSYSNQPQHF. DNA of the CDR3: TGTGCCAGCAGTGACTCGTATAGCAATCAGCCCCAGCATTTT.

This CDR3 reads CATVPKDRDGYEQYF. CDR3 in DNA: TGTGCCACCGTCCCTAAGGACAGGGACGGGTACGAGCAGTACTTC. This chain links TRBV24-1 with TRBJ2-7, with 8 bases identical to TRBD1. Germline trimming cut 9 bases from V and 4 bases from J; bases unmatched to any gene: 13. CDR1 is KGHDR and CDR2 is SFDVKD in the germline V gene. CDR3 length: 15 residues.

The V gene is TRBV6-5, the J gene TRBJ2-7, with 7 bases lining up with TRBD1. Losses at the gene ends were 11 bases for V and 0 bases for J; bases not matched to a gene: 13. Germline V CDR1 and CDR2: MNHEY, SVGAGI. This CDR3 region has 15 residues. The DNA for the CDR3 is TGTGCCGGAAGAAGACAGGGATCGGCCTCCTACGAGCAGTACTTC. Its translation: CAGRRQGSASYEQYF.